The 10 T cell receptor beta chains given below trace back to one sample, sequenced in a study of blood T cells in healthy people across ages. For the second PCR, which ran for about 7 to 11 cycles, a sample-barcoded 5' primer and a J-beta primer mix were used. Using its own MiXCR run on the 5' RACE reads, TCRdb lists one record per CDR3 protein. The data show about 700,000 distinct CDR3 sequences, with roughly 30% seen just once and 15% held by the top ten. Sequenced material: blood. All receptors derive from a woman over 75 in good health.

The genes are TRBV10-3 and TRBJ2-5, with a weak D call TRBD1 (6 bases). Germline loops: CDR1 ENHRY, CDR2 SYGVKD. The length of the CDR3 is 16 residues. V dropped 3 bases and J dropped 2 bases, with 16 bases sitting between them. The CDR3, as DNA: TGTGCCATCAGTGATTCGACGACAGGAGGTCAAGAGACCCAGTACTTC. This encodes CAISDSTTGGQETQYF.

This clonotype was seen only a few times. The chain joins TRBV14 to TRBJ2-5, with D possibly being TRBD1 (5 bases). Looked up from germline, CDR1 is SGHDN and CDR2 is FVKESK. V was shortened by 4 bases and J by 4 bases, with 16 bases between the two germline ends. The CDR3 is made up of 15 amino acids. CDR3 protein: CASSLGLQVGETQYF. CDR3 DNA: TGTGCCAGCAGCCTTGGTTTACAGGTGGGAGAGACCCAGTACTTC.

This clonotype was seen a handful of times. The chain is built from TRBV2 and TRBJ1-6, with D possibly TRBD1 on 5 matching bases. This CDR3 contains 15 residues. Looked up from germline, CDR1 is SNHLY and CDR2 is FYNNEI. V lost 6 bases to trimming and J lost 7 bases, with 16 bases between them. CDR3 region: CASSPYQGRNSPLHF. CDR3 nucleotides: TGTGCCAGCAGCCCATACCAGGGTAGAAATTCACCCCTCCACTTT.

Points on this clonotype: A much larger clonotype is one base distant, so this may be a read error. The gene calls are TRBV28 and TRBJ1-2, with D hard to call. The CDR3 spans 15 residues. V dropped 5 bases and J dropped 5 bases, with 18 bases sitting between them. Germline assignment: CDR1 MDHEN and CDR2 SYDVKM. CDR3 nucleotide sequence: TGTGCCAGCAGTCTACGGGCGGGGTCACTATATGGCTACACCTTC. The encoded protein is CASSLRAGSLYGYTF.

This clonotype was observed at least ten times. The CDR3 DNA is TGTGCCAGCAGTTACTCGACAGGGGACCAAGAGACCCAGTACTTC. Encoded protein: CASSYSTGDQETQYF. The chain links TRBV6-2 or TRBV6-3 to TRBJ2-5; 8 bases map to TRBD1. This CDR3 comprises 15 residues. The V gene end was trimmed by 0 bases and the J gene end by 0 bases; junction bases not matched to a gene: 0. Germline CDR1 reads MNHEY; CDR2 reads SVGEGT.

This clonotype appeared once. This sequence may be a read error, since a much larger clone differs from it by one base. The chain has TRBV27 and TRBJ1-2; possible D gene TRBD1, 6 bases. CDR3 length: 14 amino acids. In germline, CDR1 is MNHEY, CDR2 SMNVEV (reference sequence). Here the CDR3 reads CTSSLKGQFYGYTF. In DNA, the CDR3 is TGTACCAGCAGTTTAAAAGGACAGTTCTATGGCTACACCTTC.

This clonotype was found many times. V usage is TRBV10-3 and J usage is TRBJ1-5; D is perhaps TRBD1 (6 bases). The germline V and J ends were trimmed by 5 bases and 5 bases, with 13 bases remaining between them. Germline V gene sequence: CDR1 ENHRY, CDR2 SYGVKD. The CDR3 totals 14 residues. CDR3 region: CAISPGHNDQPQHF. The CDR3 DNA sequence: TGTGCCATCAGTCCGGGACATAACGATCAGCCCCAGCATTTT.

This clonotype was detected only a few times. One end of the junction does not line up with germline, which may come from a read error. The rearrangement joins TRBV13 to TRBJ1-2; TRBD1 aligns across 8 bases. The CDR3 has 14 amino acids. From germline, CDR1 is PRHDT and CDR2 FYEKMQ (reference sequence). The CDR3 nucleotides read TGTGCCGGCAGCGGGCAGGGGGCCAACTATGGCTACACCTTC. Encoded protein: CAGSGQGANYGYTF.

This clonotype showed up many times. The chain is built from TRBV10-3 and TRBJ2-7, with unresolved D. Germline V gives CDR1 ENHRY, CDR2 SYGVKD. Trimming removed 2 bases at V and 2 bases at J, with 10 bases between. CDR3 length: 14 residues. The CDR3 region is CAISEPPRTYEQYF. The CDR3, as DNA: TGTGCCATCAGTGAGCCCCCCAGGACCTACGAGCAGTACTTC.

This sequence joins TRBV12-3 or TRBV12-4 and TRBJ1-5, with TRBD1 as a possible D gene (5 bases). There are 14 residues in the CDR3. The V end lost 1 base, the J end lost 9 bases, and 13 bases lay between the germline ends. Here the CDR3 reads CASSLGVGVGPQHF. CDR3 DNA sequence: TGTGCCAGCAGTTTAGGGGTGGGGGTGGGGCCCCAGCATTTT.